The rows below give T cell receptor beta chains drawn from one sample of a study of beta chain features in type 1 diabetes. Produced via immunoSEQ multiplex PCR; TCRdb's table is partial and in-frame only. The data contain about 320,000 clones, less than 15% of them seen just once; the ten biggest clones take up roughly 7%. Input material: central memory CD4+ T cells from blood. The receptors shown here come from a man younger than 45 in good health. Both conserved end residues are part of each CDR3. The D gene is left open where the match is weak. Some rows mark clone size as missing; the rest say once, few, many or name a class of expanded clone.

TRBV11-2	-	few	14	TRBJ2-3	CASSFGLVGDTQYF	TGTGCCAGCAGCTTCGGGCTAGTCGGAGATACGCAGTATTTT
TRBV4-3	-	many	14	TRBJ1-1	CASSQQGWGTEAFF	TGCGCCAGCAGCCAGCAGGGGTGGGGCACTGAAGCTTTCTTT
TRBV7-7	-	-	13	TRBJ1-2	CASSPGSEDGYTF	TGTGCCAGCAGCCCAGGCAGTGAGGATGGCTACACCTTC
TRBV4-1	TRBD1	-	15	TRBJ2-1	CASSQTGTAYNEQFF	TGCGCCAGCAGCCAAACCGGGACAGCCTACAATGAGCAGTTCTTC
TRBV7-9	TRBD2	-	16	TRBJ2-2	CASSLTSGRGAGELFF	TGTGCCAGCAGCCTCACCAGCGGGAGAGGGGCCGGGGAGCTGTTTTTT
TRBV13	TRBD2	-	16	TRBJ2-1	CASSLAGLAGGYEQFF	TGTGCCAGCAGCTTAGCCGGACTAGCGGGGGGCTATGAGCAGTTCTTC
TRBV7-6	-	-	13	TRBJ2-3	CASSWGRTDTQYF	TGTGCCAGCAGCTGGGGCCGCACAGATACGCAGTATTTT
TRBV2	-	few	14	TRBJ1-1	CASSESVMGTEAFF	TGTGCCAGCAGTGAATCGGTAATGGGCACTGAAGCTTTCTTT
TRBV19	-	many	13	TRBJ2-3	CASSIPPTDTQYF	TGTGCCAGTAGTATCCCACCTACAGATACGCAGTATTTT
TRBV27	TRBD1	-	14	TRBJ2-7	CASSFDRGNYEQYF	TGTGCCAGCAGTTTCGACAGGGGGAACTACGAGCAGTACTTC
TRBV5-1	-	-	14	TRBJ2-3	CASRSFHSTDTQYF	TGCGCCAGCCGCTCCTTCCACAGCACAGATACGCAGTATTTT
TRBV7-8	TRBD1	many	14	TRBJ2-3	CASSIRDRADTQYF	TGTGCCAGCAGCATACGCGACAGGGCGGATACGCAGTATTTT
TRBV5-4	TRBD1	-	15	TRBJ2-1	CASSFRQGDSNEQFF	TGTGCCAGCAGCTTCCGCCAGGGGGATAGCAATGAGCAGTTCTTC
TRBV27	-	few	13	TRBJ1-4	CASSLVGDEKLFF	TGTGCCAGCAGTTTAGTGGGGGATGAAAAACTGTTTTTT
TRBV5-6	-	-	15	TRBJ2-2	CASSLDRTSDRELFF	TGTGCCAGCAGCTTGGATCGGACCTCGGACCGGGAGCTGTTTTTT
TRBV6-1	TRBD1	-	15	TRBJ1-1	CASVMQGAATTEAFF	TGTGCCAGCGTAATGCAGGGGGCTGCTACTACTGAAGCTTTCTTT
TRBV30	TRBD2	-	15	TRBJ2-1	CAWKGLAGVGNEQFF	TGTGCCTGGAAAGGACTAGCGGGAGTAGGGAATGAGCAGTTCTTC
TRBV11-3	-	few	16	TRBJ1-5	CASFSFAGPPNQPQHF	TGTGCCAGCTTCAGTTTTGCAGGGCCTCCTAATCAGCCCCAGCATTTT
TRBV6-1	TRBD2	few	12	TRBJ2-1	CASGGGDNEQFF	TGTGCCAGCGGGGGGGGAGACAATGAGCAGTTCTTC
TRBV4-3	-	few	13	TRBJ2-1	CASSQDRRTEQFF	TGCGCCAGCAGCCAAGATCGCCGGACCGAGCAGTTCTTC
TRBV4-1	-	-	17	TRBJ1-2	CASSQERTPLGGYGYTF	TGCGCCAGCAGCCAAGAGAGGACACCCCTGGGGGGTTATGGCTACACCTTC
TRBV27	-	few	14	TRBJ2-2	CASSLFRGTGELFF	TGTGCCAGCAGTTTATTCAGAGGGACCGGGGAGCTGTTTTTT
TRBV4-2	-	few	16	TRBJ2-1	CASSQEVGLALREQFF	TGTGCCAGCAGCCAAGAAGTTGGGTTGGCCTTACGAGAGCAGTTCTTC